The sequence of this T cell receptor beta chain was determined in a study of cytomegalovirus exposure and HLA in healthy donors. Study background: There were 65 million to 85 million unique TCRs (from HLA-typed donors) in an early data release. Study conclusions and caveats: The study put 160 or so TCR beta chains on its list as cytomegalovirus-associated.

Each donor was healthy, and each was a bone marrow donor. About this clone: Its antigen remains unknown.

It was with 60 Vbeta and 13 Jbeta primers that the PCR ran. Repertoires were generated with immunoSEQ multiplex PCR, while TCRdb's copy carries only in-frame clones and drops some. The table shows about 160,000 clones, with around two thirds occurring only once. Source material: PBMCs. The TCR originated in a man aged 50-59 years in good health and CMV-seronegative.

CDR3 loop: CASSSQGYATNEKLFF. The CDR3 coding sequence is TGCGCCAGCAGCTCACAGGGCTACGCAACTAATGAAAAACTGTTTTTT. This chain connects TRBV5-1 to TRBJ1-4, with a tentative D call TRBD1 (6 bases). The germline V gene encodes CDR1 SGHRS and CDR2 YFSETQ. Deletions cut 3 bases from V and 0 bases from J, with 12 bases between. The CDR3 is 16 amino acids.